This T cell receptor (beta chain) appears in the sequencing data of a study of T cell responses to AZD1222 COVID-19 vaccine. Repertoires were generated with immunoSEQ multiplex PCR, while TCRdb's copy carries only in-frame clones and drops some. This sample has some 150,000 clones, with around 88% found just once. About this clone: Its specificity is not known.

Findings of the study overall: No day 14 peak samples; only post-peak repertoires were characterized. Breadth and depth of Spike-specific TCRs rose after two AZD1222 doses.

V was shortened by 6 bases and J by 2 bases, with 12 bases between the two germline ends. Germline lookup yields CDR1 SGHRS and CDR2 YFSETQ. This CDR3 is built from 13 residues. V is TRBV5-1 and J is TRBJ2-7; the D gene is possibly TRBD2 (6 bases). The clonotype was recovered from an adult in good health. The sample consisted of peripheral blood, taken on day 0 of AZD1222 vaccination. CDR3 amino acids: CASNGGNTYEQYF. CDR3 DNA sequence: TGCGCCAGCAACGGAGGGAACACCTACGAGCAGTACTTC.